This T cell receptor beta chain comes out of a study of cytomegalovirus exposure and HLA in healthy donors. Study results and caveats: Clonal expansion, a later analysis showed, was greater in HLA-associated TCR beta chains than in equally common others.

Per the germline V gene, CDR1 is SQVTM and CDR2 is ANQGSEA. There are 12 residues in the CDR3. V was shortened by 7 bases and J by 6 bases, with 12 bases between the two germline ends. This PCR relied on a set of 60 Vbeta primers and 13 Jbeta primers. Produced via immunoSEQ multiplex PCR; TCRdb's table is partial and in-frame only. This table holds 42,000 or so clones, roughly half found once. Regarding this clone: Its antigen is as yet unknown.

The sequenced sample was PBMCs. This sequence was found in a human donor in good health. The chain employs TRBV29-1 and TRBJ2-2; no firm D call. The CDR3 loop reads CSALFEAGELFF. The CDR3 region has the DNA TGCAGCGCCCTCTTCGAGGCCGGGGAGCTGTTTTTT.